The source of this T cell receptor beta chain is a study of cytomegalovirus exposure and HLA in healthy donors. The germline V and J ends were trimmed by 3 bases and 4 bases, with 6 bases remaining between them. Germline values: CDR1 DFQATT, CDR2 SNEGSKA (reference sequence). The CDR3 totals 11 residues. Researchers ran the PCR with 60 Vbeta and 13 Jbeta primers. The repertoire was sequenced with immunoSEQ multiplex PCR; TCRdb's copy has only in-frame clones and lacks some. The sample comprises approximately 150,000 clones, 75% to 80% of which are singletons, and about 1.8% rests with the top ten. Sequencing was carried out using PBMCs. The chain links TRBV20-1 to TRBJ1-2; no clear D. The TCR was taken from a woman aged 25 to 39 in good health and CMV-seronegative. As DNA, the CDR3 is TGCAGTGCTAGCACGGGCTATGGCTACACCTTC. This gives the protein CSASTGYGYTF.